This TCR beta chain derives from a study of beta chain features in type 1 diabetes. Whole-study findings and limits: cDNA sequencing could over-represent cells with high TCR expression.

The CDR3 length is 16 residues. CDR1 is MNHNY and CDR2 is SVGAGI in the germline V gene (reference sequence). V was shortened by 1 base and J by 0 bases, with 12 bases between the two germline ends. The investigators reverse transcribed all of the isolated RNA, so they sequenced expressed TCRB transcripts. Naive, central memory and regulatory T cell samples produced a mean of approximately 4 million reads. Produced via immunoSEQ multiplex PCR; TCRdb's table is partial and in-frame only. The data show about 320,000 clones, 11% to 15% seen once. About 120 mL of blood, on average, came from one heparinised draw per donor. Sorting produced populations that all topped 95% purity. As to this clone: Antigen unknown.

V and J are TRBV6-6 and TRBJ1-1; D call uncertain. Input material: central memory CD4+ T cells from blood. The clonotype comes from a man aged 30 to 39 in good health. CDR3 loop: CASSYYSPGVNTEAFF. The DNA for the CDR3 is TGTGCCAGCAGTTACTATTCGCCAGGTGTGAACACTGAAGCTTTCTTT.